Following are 27 T cell receptor beta chains from one sample sequenced in a study of blood T cells in healthy people across ages. Then a second PCR, running about 6 to 12 cycles, was carried out with a sample-barcoded 5' primer and a J-beta primer mix. Using its own MiXCR run on the 5' RACE reads, TCRdb lists one record per CDR3 protein. The sample lists hundreds of thousands of distinct CDR3 sequences; approximately 25% were seen once. This same sample was also part of a study on T cells of mothers and their children.

The material sequenced was blood. All receptors come from a boy aged 10-17 years in good health.

V usage is TRBV7-9 and J usage is TRBJ2-1; TRBD2 agrees at 15 bases. V was clipped by 2 bases and J by 10 bases; unmatched bases: 6. CDR3 size: 16 residues. Germline V gives CDR1 SEHNR, CDR2 FQNEAQ (reference sequence). DNA for the CDR3: TGTGCCAGCAGCTTAACTTCGGGACTAGCGGGAGGCGAGCAGTTCTTC. This gives the protein CASSLTSGLAGGEQFF.

The rearrangement links TRBV12-3 or TRBV12-4 to TRBJ2-3; D gene ambiguous. V lost 6 bases to trimming and J lost 2 bases, with 21 bases between them. The CDR3 runs 17 residues. The CDR3 nucleotides are TGTGCCAGCAGCCCAAGGGATGGACGAGCGATCACAGATACGCAGTATTTT. Its translation is CASSPRDGRAITDTQYF.

This chain links TRBV28 with TRBJ2-7; 12 nucleotides agree with TRBD1. Germline CDR1 and CDR2: MDHEN and SYDVKM. The CDR3 consists of 16 residues. Trimming at V came to 7 bases and at J to 1 base, leaving 8 bases not matched to a gene. CDR3 sequence: CASTQWGQGASYEQYF. DNA for the CDR3: TGTGCCAGCACCCAATGGGGACAGGGGGCATCCTACGAGCAGTACTTC.

The chain is built from TRBV4-1 and TRBJ1-6; 8 bases fit TRBD1. The CDR3 has 17 residues. Losses at the gene ends were 4 bases for V and 6 bases for J; bases not matched to a gene: 11. The germline gives CDR1 MGHRA, CDR2 YSYEKL. CDR3 nucleotide sequence: TGCGCCAGCAGCCGGAGGAGCGGACAGGGAGTTAATTCACCCCTCCACTTT. Amino acids: CASSRRSGQGVNSPLHF.

The table lists this clonotype with a few counts. The genes are TRBV20-1 and TRBJ2-5; D may correspond to TRBD1 or TRBD2 (5 bases each). CDR1 is DFQATT and CDR2 is SNEGSKA in the germline V gene (reference sequence). Deletions cut 6 bases from V and 5 bases from J, with 10 bases between. The CDR3 has 11 amino acids. The CDR3 DNA sequence: TGCAGTGCGCGACAGCGGGAGACCCAGTACTTC. Encoded protein: CSARQRETQYF.

The chain is built from TRBV29-1 and TRBJ2-5; D assignment may be TRBD1 or TRBD2 (5 bases each). The CDR3 extends over 14 amino acids. Trimming took 1 base from V and 5 from J, leaving 14 bases between them. Germline-derived CDR1 and CDR2 are SQVTM and ANQGSEA. The CDR3 is CSVEGERGGETQYF. CDR3 nucleotides: TGCAGCGTTGAAGGGGAGAGGGGCGGGGAGACCCAGTACTTC. Full variable domain (missing parts from reference TRBV29-1 and TRBJ2-5): SAVISQKPSRDICQRGTSLTIQCQVDSQVTMMFWYRQQPGQSLTLIATANQGSEATYESGFVIDKFPISRPNLTFSTLTVSNMSPEDSSIYLCSVEGERGGETQYFGPGTRLLVL.

The chain links TRBV4-1 to TRBJ2-1, with 12 bases identical to TRBD2. CDR1 is MGHRA, CDR2 YSYEKL, per germline. The CDR3 is made up of 17 amino acids. The J segment lost 0 bases and the V segment lost 3 bases, leaving 3 bases of the junction unmatched. CDR3 protein: CASSHGLAGRSYNEQFF. The CDR3, as DNA: TGCGCCAGCAGCCATGGACTAGCGGGACGCTCCTACAATGAGCAGTTCTTC.

The rearrangement uses TRBV7-6 and TRBJ1-4; 9 nucleotides line up with TRBD1. The CDR3 sequence is 15 residues long. The germline CDR1 and CDR2 sequences are SGHVS and FNYEAQ. The V gene end was trimmed by 5 bases and the J gene end by 4 bases; junction bases not matched to a gene: 5. The CDR3 here is CASSPMTGGNEKLFF. For the CDR3, the DNA is TGTGCCAGCAGCCCGATGACAGGGGGTAATGAAAAACTGTTTTTT.

Remarks on this clonotype: At one boundary the junction diverges from the germline segment, which might be a read error. The chain links TRBV6-2 or TRBV6-3 to TRBJ2-5; 14 bases align to TRBD2. Germline lookup yields CDR1 MNHEY and CDR2 SVGEGT. This CDR3 comprises 14 residues. The CDR3 DNA sequence: TGTGCCAACAGTTACGGGACTAGCGGGAGAACGCAGTACTTC. Protein sequence: CANSYGTSGRTQYF.

This clonotype has a handful of counts. In nucleotides, the CDR3 is TGCAGCGTTGCCAGGAGCGGACGAACCTACGAGCAGTACTTC. Its protein product is CSVARSGRTYEQYF. The chain is built from TRBV29-1 and TRBJ2-7, with D perhaps TRBD2 (5 bases). Germline CDR1 reads SQVTM; CDR2 reads ANQGSEA. Trimming pared 4 bases from V and 2 bases from J, leaving 15 bases between. There are 14 residues in the CDR3.

This clonotype has just a few counts. The chain is built from TRBV4-3 and TRBJ2-4, with TRBD2 matching 8 bases. This CDR3 has 17 amino acids. Germline trimming cut 4 bases from V and 4 bases from J; bases unmatched to any gene: 12. Germline V lookup: CDR1 LGHNA, CDR2 YSLEER. CDR3 nucleotide sequence: TGCGCCAGCAGCCCGTCGATTAGCGGGGTCATAAAAAACATTCAGTACTTC. Its translation is CASSPSISGVIKNIQYF.

The chain links TRBV24-1 to TRBJ2-1, with 7 bases matching TRBD2. The CDR3 has 16 amino acids. The V segment lost 4 bases and the J segment 5 bases; nucleotides outside the gene matches: 10. Germline V gives CDR1 KGHDR, CDR2 SFDVKD. The DNA of the CDR3 is TGTGCCACCAGTGACCGGGACTACCGTTCGGACAATGAGCAGTTCTTC. The encoded protein is CATSDRDYRSDNEQFF.

This clonotype was recorded many times. The V call is TRBV27, the J call TRBJ2-7; 7 bases agree with TRBD1. Per the germline V gene, CDR1 is MNHEY and CDR2 is SMNVEV (reference sequence). CDR3 length: 14 amino acids. The J segment lost 3 bases and the V segment lost 0 bases, leaving 2 bases of the junction unmatched. CDR3 sequence (DNA): TGTGCCAGCAGTTTATCGGCAGGGGGCTACGAGCAGTACTTC. It is translated as CASSLSAGGYEQYF.

This clonotype was observed a few times. The rearrangement links TRBV27 to TRBJ1-6; TRBD1 aligns across 7 bases. There are 14 residues in the CDR3. The junction had 4 bases not matched to a gene; V was cut back by 2 bases and J by 9 bases. The germline gives CDR1 MNHEY, CDR2 SMNVEV (reference sequence). This chain's CDR3 is CASSLLQGSSPLHF. The CDR3 DNA reads TGTGCCAGCAGTTTACTACAGGGGAGTTCACCCCTCCACTTT.

V is TRBV20-1 and J is TRBJ1-1; D is unresolved. Trimming cost V 5 bases and J 4 bases, with 20 bases left between them. CDR3 size: 15 residues. Germline values: CDR1 DFQATT, CDR2 SNEGSKA (reference sequence). CDR3 protein: CSAPNVGRSGTEAFF. The CDR3 bases are TGCAGTGCTCCCAACGTCGGGCGGTCGGGCACTGAAGCTTTCTTT.

V usage is TRBV5-6 and J usage is TRBJ2-1; D may be TRBD2 (6 bases). The V end was cut by 1 base, the J end by 4 bases, with 18 bases between. The CDR3 has 17 residues. Germline-derived CDR1 and CDR2 are SGHDT and YYEEEE. The CDR3 DNA follows: TGTGCCAGCAGCTTGATTATCGGGTCTAGCGCGTACAATGAGCAGTTCTTC. As protein: CASSLIIGSSAYNEQFF.

The gene calls are TRBV7-8 and TRBJ2-5; D assignment may be TRBD1 or TRBD2 (6 bases each). The DNA matches TRBJ2-1 better at its end, which makes the J call doubtful. Germline CDR1 is SGHVS and CDR2 is FQNEAQ. The CDR3 contains 16 residues. CDR3: CASSFPGPYREDEQFF. The CDR3 nucleotides are TGTGCCAGCAGCTTCCCCGGCCCTTACAGGGAGGATGAGCAGTTCTTC.

A word on this clonotype: A junction boundary mismatches the germline segment, possibly from a read error. The V gene is TRBV7-2, the J gene TRBJ2-1; D gene ambiguous. Germline CDR1 reads SGHTA; CDR2 reads FQGNSA. The CDR3 sequence is 14 residues long. CDR3: CASSLGWAWAERFF. The CDR3, as DNA: TGTGCCAGCAGCTTAGGCTGGGCGTGGGCAGAGCGGTTCTTC. The variable domain in full, with the rest retrieved from reference TRBV7-2 and TRBJ2-1, is GAGVSQSPSNKVTEKGKDVELRCDPISGHTALYWYRQSLGQGLEFLIYFQGNSAPDKSGLPSDRFSAERTGGSVSTLTIQRTQQEDSAVYLCASSLGWAWAERFFGPGTRLTVL.

The V call is TRBV20-1, the J call TRBJ2-3, with 10 bases that match TRBD1. With 0 bases clipped from V and 3 bases from J, the junction kept 6 bases outside the gene matches. The CDR3 is 16 residues long. Germline-derived CDR1 and CDR2 are DFQATT and SNEGSKA (reference sequence). This CDR3 reads CSAREGQGVWTDTQYF. The CDR3 DNA reads TGCAGTGCTAGAGAAGGACAGGGGGTGTGGACAGATACGCAGTATTTT.

This clonotype has a handful of counts. This chain joins TRBV29-1 and TRBJ1-2, with 9 bases lining up with TRBD1. The germline CDR1 and CDR2 sequences are SQVTM and ANQGSEA. After removal of 6 bases from V and 6 bases from J, the junction contained 8 bases not matched to a gene. The CDR3 is 13 residues long. This CDR3 reads CSVDKGQGDGYTF. The CDR3 bases are TGCAGCGTGGATAAGGGACAGGGAGATGGCTACACCTTC.

Details on this clonotype: One junction end disagrees with the germline gene, perhaps due to a read error. V is TRBV20-1 and J is TRBJ2-4; 7 bases fit TRBD1. The CDR3 spans 12 residues. Germline V CDR1 and CDR2: DFQATT, SNEGSKA (reference sequence). The CDR3 reads CSARELTGIQYF. The CDR3 nucleotides are TGCAGTGCTCGAGAATTGACAGGGATTCAGTACTTC.

The chain joins TRBV4-2 to TRBJ2-5; a weak D match, TRBD2 (6 bases). Trimming pared 3 bases from V and 4 bases from J, leaving 6 bases between. The CDR3 spans 12 residues. Germline V gene sequence: CDR1 LGHNA, CDR2 YNFKEQ. CDR3: CASSHSGETQYF. CDR3 in DNA: TGTGCCAGCAGCCATAGCGGAGAGACCCAGTACTTC.

J is TRBJ1-1 and V is TRBV6-1; D remains unclear. Trimming shortened V by 3 bases and J by 11 bases, and 10 bases separated the two germline ends. The CDR3 consists of 11 residues. CDR1 and CDR2 from the germline V gene are MNHNS and SASEGT. The CDR3 reads CASSEPRRAFF. CDR3 coding DNA: TGTGCCAGCAGTGAGCCAAGAAGGGCTTTCTTT.

Only a few counts were recorded for this clonotype. V and J are TRBV29-1 and TRBJ2-1, with TRBD2 matching over 7 bases. Per the germline V gene, CDR1 is SQVTM and CDR2 is ANQGSEA. This CDR3 spans 14 amino acids. V trimming: 4 bases; J trimming: 7 bases; junction bases outside the gene matches: 10. The CDR3 nucleotides read TGCAGCGTTGTTTTCCGGACTAGTACGAATGAGCAGTTCTTC. As protein: CSVVFRTSTNEQFF.

The CDR3, as DNA: TGCAGTGCTAGAGATGAGGACAGAATTATCTATGGCTACACCTTC. It is translated as CSARDEDRIIYGYTF. The chain carries TRBV20-1 and TRBJ1-2; D perhaps matches TRBD1 (6 bases). The CDR3 length is 15 residues. Germline V gene lookup returns CDR1 DFQATT and CDR2 SNEGSKA (reference sequence). Trimming took 0 bases from V and 4 from J, leaving 15 bases between them.

V usage is TRBV5-1 and J usage is TRBJ2-1; 12 positions match TRBD2. The CDR3 runs 18 residues. Germline CDR1 and CDR2: SGHRS and YFSETQ. The junction had 6 bases not matched to a gene; V was cut back by 0 bases and J by 2 bases. CDR3 DNA sequence: TGCGCCAGCAGCTTGGCCCCTAGCGGGAGGGCCACCTACAATGAGCAGTTCTTC. It codes for CASSLAPSGRATYNEQFF.

This clonotype was detected only once. The V and J genes are TRBV14 and TRBJ1-4; D not resolved. This CDR3 contains 14 residues. Germline V gene lookup returns CDR1 SGHDN and CDR2 FVKESK. Trimming removed 4 bases at V and 3 bases at J, with 9 bases between. The CDR3 region has the DNA TGTGCCAGCAGCCGGGTTAGCGCTAATGAAAAACTGTTTTTT. Translation: CASSRVSANEKLFF.